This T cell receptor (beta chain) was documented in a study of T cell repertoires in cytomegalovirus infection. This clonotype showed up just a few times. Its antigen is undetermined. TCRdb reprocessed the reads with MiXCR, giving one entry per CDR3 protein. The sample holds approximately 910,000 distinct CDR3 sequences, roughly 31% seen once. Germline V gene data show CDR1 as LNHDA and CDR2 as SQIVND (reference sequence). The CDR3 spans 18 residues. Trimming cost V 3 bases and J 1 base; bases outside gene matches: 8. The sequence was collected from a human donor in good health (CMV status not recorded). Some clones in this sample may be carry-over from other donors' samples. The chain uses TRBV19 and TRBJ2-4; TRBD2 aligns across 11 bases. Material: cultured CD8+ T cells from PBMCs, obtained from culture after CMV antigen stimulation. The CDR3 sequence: CASSIIAGGPTAKNIQYF. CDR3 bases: TGTGCCAGTAGTATTATAGCGGGGGGGCCAACGGCCAAAAACATTCAGTACTTC. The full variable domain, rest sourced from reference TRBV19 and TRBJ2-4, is DGGITQSPKYLFRKEGQNVTLSCEQNLNHDAMYWYRQDPGQGLRLIYYSQIVNDFQKGDIAEGYSVSREKKESFPLTVTSAQKNPTAFYLCASSIIAGGPTAKNIQYFGAGTRLSVL.